This record concerns one T cell receptor beta chain sequence. This entry is derived from a study of Ad26.COV2.S vaccination and SARS-CoV-2 variants. Assay: immunoSEQ multiplex PCR; the TCRdb copy retains only in-frame clones and omits some. The sample lists a few hundred thousand clones, 80% to 95% occurring once. J was trimmed by 2 bases and V by 2 bases; bases with no gene match: 5. Germline CDR1 MDHEN, CDR2 SYDVKM. This CDR3 has 15 amino acids. This sample's treatment: about 20 received Ad26.COV2.S at low or high dose, single or two shots; about five received placebo; per-sample allocation not given. Material that was analyzed had been drawn on day 63 after the first vaccine or placebo injection.

The chain employs TRBV28 and TRBJ2-7; TRBD2 matches at 8 bases. The sequencing used peripheral blood, collected in a trial of Ad26.COV2.S vaccine versus placebo. The TCR originated in a person between 18 and 65 years old who received the Ad26.COV2.S COVID-19 vaccine or a placebo. CDR3 coding DNA: TGTGCCAGCAGTTTAACAGCGGGAGCCGCCTACGAGCAGTACTTC. Protein sequence: CASSLTAGAAYEQYF.